A single sample gave rise to the 8 T cell receptor beta chains below, sequenced in a study of blood T cell repertoires in COVID-19. Clones were read by immunoSEQ multiplex PCR, and TCRdb kept only the in-frame ones, dropping some. The sample contains some 16,000 clones, approximately 90% of which appear only once. Sequencing used peripheral blood. These receptor sequences come from an elderly man with acute or convalescent COVID-19.

The CDR3 DNA is TGTGCCAGTAGTTTACCTAAGGCAGGGGGAAGCTACACCTTC. As protein: CASSLPKAGGSYTF. The gene calls are TRBV19 and TRBJ1-2; 7 positions match TRBD1. This CDR3 region has 14 residues. V was clipped by 5 bases and J by 9 bases; unmatched bases: 12. Germline CDR1 LNHDA, CDR2 SQIVND (reference sequence). Full variable domain (outside the CDR3, taken from reference TRBV19 and TRBJ1-2): DGGITQSPKYLFRKEGQNVTLSCEQNLNHDAMYWYRQDPGQGLRLIYYSQIVNDFQKGDIAEGYSVSREKKESFPLTVTSAQKNPTAFYLCASSLPKAGGSYTFGSGTRLTVV.

The chain combines TRBV6-5 with TRBJ1-6; TRBD1 is a possible D gene (6 bases). The CDR3 totals 14 residues. CDR1 and CDR2 (germline): MNHEY, SVGAGI. The V end was cut by 4 bases, the J end by 6 bases, with 10 bases between. The CDR3 nucleotides are TGTGCCAGCAGTTTACAGGGTACTAATTCACCCCTCCACTTT. This encodes CASSLQGTNSPLHF.

This chain joins TRBV18 and TRBJ1-4; D call uncertain. The CDR3 totals 14 residues. Germline-derived CDR1 and CDR2 are KGHSH and LQKENI. Trimming shortened V by 6 bases and J by 0 bases, and 8 bases separated the two germline ends. The CDR3 spells CASSAIATNEKLFF. In nucleotides, the CDR3 is TGTGCCAGCTCCGCGATTGCAACTAATGAAAAACTGTTTTTT.

The J gene is TRBJ1-5, the V gene TRBV5-6, with a possible D match to TRBD1 (5 bases). The CDR3 length is 18 residues. Trimming removed 0 bases at V and 2 bases at J, with 18 bases between. Germline-derived CDR1 and CDR2 are SGHDT and YYEEEE. The CDR3 sequence: CASSLAGSTARGNQPQHF. CDR3 coding DNA: TGTGCCAGCAGCTTGGCCGGGTCGACAGCCCGAGGCAATCAGCCCCAGCATTTT.

The genes are TRBV7-9 and TRBJ2-2, with 9 bases fitting TRBD1. After removal of 6 bases from V and 6 bases from J, the junction contained 14 bases not matched to a gene. This CDR3 region has 17 residues. Germline loops: CDR1 SEHNR, CDR2 FQNEAQ (reference sequence). The CDR3 DNA reads TGTGCCAGCAGTCGGTTCCACGGGACAGGGTTCCCCGGGGAGCTGTTTTTT. Amino acids: CASSRFHGTGFPGELFF. The full variable domain, its missing parts supplied by reference TRBV7-9 and TRBJ2-2, is DTGVSQNPRHKITKRGQNVTFRCDPISEHNRLYWYRQTLGQGPEFLTYFQNEAQLEKSRLLSDRFSAERPKGSFSTLEIQRTEQGDSAMYLCASSRFHGTGFPGELFFGEGSRLTVL.

Written as DNA, the CDR3 is TGTGCTAGTGGTTTGGTTCTGGGACACCCCTACGAGCAGTACTTC. The encoded protein is CASGLVLGHPYEQYF. The chain is built from TRBV12-5 and TRBJ2-7; D possibly corresponds to TRBD1 (6 bases). The germline gives CDR1 LGHNT, CDR2 FRNRAP. This CDR3 contains 15 residues. V lost 0 bases and J 2 bases, leaving 11 bases between the germline ends.

The V gene is TRBV18, the J gene TRBJ1-2, with 7 bases lining up with TRBD1. The CDR3 extends over 15 amino acids. Germline lookup yields CDR1 KGHSH and CDR2 LQKENI. The V segment lost 4 bases and the J segment 1 base; nucleotides outside the gene matches: 6. CDR3 nucleotides: TGTGCCAGCTCACTCGACAGGGCCATTAACTATGGCTACACCTTC. Encoded protein: CASSLDRAINYGYTF.

The rearrangement links TRBV7-6 to TRBJ2-1; a possible D gene is TRBD2 (5 bases). Germline V gene lookup returns CDR1 SGHVS and CDR2 FNYEAQ. Trimming took off 5 bases at V and 10 bases at J, with 12 bases between the two ends. This CDR3 comprises 12 residues. CDR3 DNA: TGTGCCAGCAGCCTGCTCGGGGAAGAGCAGTTCTTC. Its translation: CASSLLGEEQFF.